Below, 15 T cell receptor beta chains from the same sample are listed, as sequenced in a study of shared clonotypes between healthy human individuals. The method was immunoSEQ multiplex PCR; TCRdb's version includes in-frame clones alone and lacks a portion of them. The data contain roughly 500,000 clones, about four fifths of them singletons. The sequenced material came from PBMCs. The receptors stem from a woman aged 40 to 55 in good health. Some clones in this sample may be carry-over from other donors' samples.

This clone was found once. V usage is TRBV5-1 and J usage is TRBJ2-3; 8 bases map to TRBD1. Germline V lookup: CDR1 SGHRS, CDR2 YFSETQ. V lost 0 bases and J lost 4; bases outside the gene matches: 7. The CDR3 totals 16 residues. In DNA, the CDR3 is TGCGCCAGCAGCTTGGCCGAGACAGGGGTTGCAGATACGCAGTATTTT. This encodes CASSLAETGVADTQYF. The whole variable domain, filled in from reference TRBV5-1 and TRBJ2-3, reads KAGVTQTPRYLIKTRGQQVTLSCSPISGHRSVSWYQQTPGQGLQFLFEYFSETQRNKGNFPGRFSGRQFSNSRSEMNVSTLELGDSALYLCASSLAETGVADTQYFGPGTRLTVL.

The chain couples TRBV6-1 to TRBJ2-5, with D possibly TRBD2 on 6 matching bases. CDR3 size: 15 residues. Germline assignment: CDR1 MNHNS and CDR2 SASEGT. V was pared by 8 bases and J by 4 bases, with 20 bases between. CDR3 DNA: TGTGCCAGCCATCCTGGCGGGGAGGTGTCAGAGACCCAGTACTTC. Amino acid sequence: CASHPGGEVSETQYF.

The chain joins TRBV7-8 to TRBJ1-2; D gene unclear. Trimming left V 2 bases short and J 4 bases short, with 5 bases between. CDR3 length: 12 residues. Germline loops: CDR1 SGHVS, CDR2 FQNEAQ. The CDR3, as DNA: TGTGCCAGCAGCTTACCAGGCTATGGCTACACCTTC. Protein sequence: CASSLPGYGYTF.

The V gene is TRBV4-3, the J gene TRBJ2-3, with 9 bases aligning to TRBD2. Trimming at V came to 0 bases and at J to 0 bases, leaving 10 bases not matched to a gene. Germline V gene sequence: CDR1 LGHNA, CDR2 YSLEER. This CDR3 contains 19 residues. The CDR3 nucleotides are TGCGCCAGCAGCCAAGATGAGACTAGCGGATACTCTAGCACAGATACGCAGTATTTT. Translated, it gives CASSQDETSGYSSTDTQYF.

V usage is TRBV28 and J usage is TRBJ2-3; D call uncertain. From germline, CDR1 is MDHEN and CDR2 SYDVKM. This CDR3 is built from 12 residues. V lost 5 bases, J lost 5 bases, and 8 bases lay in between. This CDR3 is CASSLTQDTQYF. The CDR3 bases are TGTGCCAGCAGTCTGACCCAAGATACGCAGTATTTT.

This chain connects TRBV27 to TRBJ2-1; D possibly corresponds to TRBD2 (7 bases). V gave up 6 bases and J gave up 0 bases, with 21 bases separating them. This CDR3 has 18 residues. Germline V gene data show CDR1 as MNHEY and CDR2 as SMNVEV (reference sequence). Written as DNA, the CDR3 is TGTGCCAGCAGGAAGAGCGGGACACCTTCTTTCTCCTACAATGAGCAGTTCTTC. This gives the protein CASRKSGTPSFSYNEQFF.

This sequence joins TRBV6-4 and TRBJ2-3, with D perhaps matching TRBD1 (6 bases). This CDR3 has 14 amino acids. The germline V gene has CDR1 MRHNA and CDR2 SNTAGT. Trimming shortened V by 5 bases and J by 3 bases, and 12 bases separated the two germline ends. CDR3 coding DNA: TGTGCCAGCAGTCCCACAGGGTCGACAGATACGCAGTATTTT. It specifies CASSPTGSTDTQYF.

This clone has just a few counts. As DNA, the CDR3 is TGTGCCATCAGTGAGTCGGGAGACTGGTGGGGTGAAGCTTTCTTT. As protein: CAISESGDWWGEAFF. The rearrangement links TRBV10-3 to TRBJ1-1; D uncertain. CDR1 and CDR2 (germline): ENHRY, SYGVKD. The CDR3 extends over 15 amino acids. V shed 0 bases and J shed 7 bases, with 15 bases lying between them.

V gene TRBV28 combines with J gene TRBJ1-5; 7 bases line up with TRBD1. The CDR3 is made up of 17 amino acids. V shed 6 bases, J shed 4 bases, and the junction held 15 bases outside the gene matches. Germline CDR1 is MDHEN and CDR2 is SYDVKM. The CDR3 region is CASSSSRGQRANQPQHF. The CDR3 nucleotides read TGTGCCAGCAGCTCCTCCAGGGGACAGCGCGCAAATCAGCCCCAGCATTTT. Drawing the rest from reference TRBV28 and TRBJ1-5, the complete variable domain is DVKVTQSSRYLVKRTGEKVFLECVQDMDHENMFWYRQDPGLGLRLIYFSYDVKMKEKGDIPEGYSVSREKKERFSLILESASTNQTSMYLCASSSSRGQRANQPQHFGDGTRLSIL.

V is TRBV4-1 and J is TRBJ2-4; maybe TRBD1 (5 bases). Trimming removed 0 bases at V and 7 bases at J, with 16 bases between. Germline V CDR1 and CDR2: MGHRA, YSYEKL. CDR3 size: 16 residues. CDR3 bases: TGCGCCAGCAGCCAAGAATGGGGTTGGCAGGGCAACATTCAGTACTTC. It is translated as CASSQEWGWQGNIQYF.

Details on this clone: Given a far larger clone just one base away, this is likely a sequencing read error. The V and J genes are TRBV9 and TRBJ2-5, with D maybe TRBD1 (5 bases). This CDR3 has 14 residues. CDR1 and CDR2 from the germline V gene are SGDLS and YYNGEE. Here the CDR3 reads CASSVDRTQETRYF. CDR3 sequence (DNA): TGTGCCAGCAGCGTCGACAGAACCCAAGAGACCCGGTACTTC.

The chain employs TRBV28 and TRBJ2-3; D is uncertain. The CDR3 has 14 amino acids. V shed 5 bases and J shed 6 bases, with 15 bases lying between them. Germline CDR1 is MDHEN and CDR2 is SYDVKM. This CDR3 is CASSKTGTRDTQYF. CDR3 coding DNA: TGTGCCAGCAGTAAAACCGGAACGCGGGATACGCAGTATTTT.

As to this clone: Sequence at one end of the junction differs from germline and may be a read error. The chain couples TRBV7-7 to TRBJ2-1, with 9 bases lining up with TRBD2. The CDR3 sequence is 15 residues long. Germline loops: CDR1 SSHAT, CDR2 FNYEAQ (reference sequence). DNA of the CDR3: TGTGCTAGCAGCTTACTAGCGGGCGGGTCGACTGAGCAGTTCTTC. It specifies CASSLLAGGSTEQFF.

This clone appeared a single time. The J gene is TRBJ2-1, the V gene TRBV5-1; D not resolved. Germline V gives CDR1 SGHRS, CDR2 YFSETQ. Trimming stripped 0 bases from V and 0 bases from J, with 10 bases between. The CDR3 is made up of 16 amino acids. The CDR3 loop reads CASSLDPGGSYNEQFF. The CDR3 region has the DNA TGCGCCAGCAGCTTGGACCCCGGCGGCTCCTACAATGAGCAGTTCTTC. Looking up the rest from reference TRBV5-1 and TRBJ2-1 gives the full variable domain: KAGVTQTPRYLIKTRGQQVTLSCSPISGHRSVSWYQQTPGQGLQFLFEYFSETQRNKGNFPGRFSGRQFSNSRSEMNVSTLELGDSALYLCASSLDPGGSYNEQFFGPGTRLTVL.

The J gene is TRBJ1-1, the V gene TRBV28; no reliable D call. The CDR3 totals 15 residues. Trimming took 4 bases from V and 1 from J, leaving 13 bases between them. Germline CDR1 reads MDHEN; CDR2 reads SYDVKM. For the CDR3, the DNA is TGTGCCAGCAGTTCCCCGAGACAAACGAACACTGAAGCTTTCTTT. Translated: CASSSPRQTNTEAFF. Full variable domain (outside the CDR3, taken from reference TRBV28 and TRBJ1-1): DVKVTQSSRYLVKRTGEKVFLECVQDMDHENMFWYRQDPGLGLRLIYFSYDVKMKEKGDIPEGYSVSREKKERFSLILESASTNQTSMYLCASSSPRQTNTEAFFGQGTRLTVV.